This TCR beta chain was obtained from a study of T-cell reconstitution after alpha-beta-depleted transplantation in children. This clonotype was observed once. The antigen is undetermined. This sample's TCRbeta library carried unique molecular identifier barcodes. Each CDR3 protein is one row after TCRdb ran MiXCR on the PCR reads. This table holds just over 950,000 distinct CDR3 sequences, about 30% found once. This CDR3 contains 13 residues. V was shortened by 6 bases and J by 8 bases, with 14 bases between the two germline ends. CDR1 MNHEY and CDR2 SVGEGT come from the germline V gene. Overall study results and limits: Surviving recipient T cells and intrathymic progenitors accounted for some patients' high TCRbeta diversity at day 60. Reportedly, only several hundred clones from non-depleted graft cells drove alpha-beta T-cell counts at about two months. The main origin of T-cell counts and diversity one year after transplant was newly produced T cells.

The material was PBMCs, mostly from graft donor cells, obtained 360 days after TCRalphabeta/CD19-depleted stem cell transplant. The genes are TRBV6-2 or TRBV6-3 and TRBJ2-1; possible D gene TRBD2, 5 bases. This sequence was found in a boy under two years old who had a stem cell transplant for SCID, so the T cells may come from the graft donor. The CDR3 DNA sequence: TGTGCCAGCAGCCGCCAACTAGTTTATGAGCAGTTCTTC. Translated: CASSRQLVYEQFF.